This TCR beta chain was observed in a study of shared clonotypes between healthy human individuals. Study-level information: Donors had three CD4 naive, three CD4 memory, two CD8 naive and one CD8 memory plate apiece.

V was pared by 5 bases and J by 1 base, with 9 bases between. CDR1 is MNHNY and CDR2 is SVGAGI in the germline V gene (reference sequence). This CDR3 spans 14 amino acids. Genomic DNA from each subset was divided evenly over several immunoSEQ plates. TCRdb keeps only in-frame clones here, not all; method: immunoSEQ multiplex PCR. This table has more than 2,000,000 clones, more than 90% appearing once. Nashville, Tennessee was home to all donors, each a Caucasian adult. Study observations and caveats: A generally larger estimated richness was seen in naive subsets than in memory subsets.

Concerning this clone: Antigen specificity is unknown.

The specimen sequenced was naive CD4+ T cells sorted from blood. Stated subset: CD45RA+ positively selected. The sequence was collected from a man between 18 and 35 years old in good health. The chain carries TRBV6-6 and TRBJ2-1; D uncertain. The CDR3 region is CASSRTESYNEQFF. Here the CDR3 DNA reads TGTGCCAGCAGTCGGACCGAGTCCTACAATGAGCAGTTCTTC.